Below, 17 T cell receptor beta chains from the same sample are listed, as sequenced in a study of control samples from healthy donors and cancer patients. The data were produced by immunoSEQ multiplex PCR, yet TCRdb's version contains in-frame clones alone and is incomplete. The sample comprises about 60,000 clones, 75% to 85% of which are singletons, and 4.5% to 7% rests with the top ten. The material sequenced was blood. All receptors derive from a man in his forties or fifties in good health.

This sequence joins TRBV9 and TRBJ1-1; D is undetermined. The V end lost 4 bases, the J end lost 1 base, and 17 bases lay between the germline ends. The CDR3 has 16 amino acids. Germline CDR1 and CDR2: SGDLS and YYNGEE. CDR3 in DNA: TGTGCCAGCAGCACTTCCGGCTTCTGGGGGAACACTGAAGCTTTCTTT. Protein: CASSTSGFWGNTEAFF.

The chain employs TRBV10-3 and TRBJ2-4, with TRBD1 matching over 10 bases. There are 16 residues in the CDR3. V shed 4 bases, J shed 4 bases, and the junction held 7 bases outside the gene matches. CDR1 and CDR2 from the germline V gene are ENHRY and SYGVKD. The CDR3 DNA follows: TGTGCCATCAGTGTCGACAGGGGGCCTTCTAAAAACATTCAGTACTTC. It translates to CAISVDRGPSKNIQYF.

This clone appeared a single time. V is TRBV30 and J is TRBJ2-7, with 8 bases fitting TRBD1. Germline values: CDR1 GTSNPN, CDR2 SVGIG (reference sequence). The CDR3 spans 13 residues. V lost 5 bases, J lost 3 bases, and 6 bases stayed unmatched. CDR3 coding DNA: TGTGCCTGGGGAGGACAGGGTAGCTACGAGCAGTACTTC. Protein sequence: CAWGGQGSYEQYF.

The CDR3 here is CASSQGTNNEQFF. DNA of the CDR3: TGCGCCAGCAGCCAAGGGACCAACAATGAGCAGTTCTTC. This sequence joins TRBV4-3 and TRBJ2-1, with D unclear. There are 13 residues in the CDR3. V lost 1 base, J lost 5 bases, and 6 bases lay in between. Germline lookup yields CDR1 LGHNA and CDR2 YSLEER.

The chain carries TRBV28 and TRBJ1-4; D is ambiguous. The germline V gene encodes CDR1 MDHEN and CDR2 SYDVKM. This CDR3 contains 15 residues. With 3 bases removed from V and 3 bases from J, the gap between germline ends came to 11 bases. This CDR3 is CASSFVGSANEKLFF. The CDR3 DNA reads as TGTGCCAGCAGTTTCGTGGGATCAGCTAATGAAAAACTGTTTTTT.

This rearrangement joins TRBV2 to TRBJ2-1; D is unresolved. Germline V CDR1 and CDR2: SNHLY, FYNNEI. V lost 5 bases and J lost 8, with 19 bases in between. The CDR3 extends over 15 amino acids. The CDR3 here is CASSLPERRKDEQFF. The CDR3 region has the DNA TGTGCCAGCAGTCTACCTGAGCGCCGTAAGGATGAGCAGTTCTTC.

The chain recombines TRBV12-3 or TRBV12-4 with TRBJ1-5; unclear D gene. V shed 3 bases and J shed 7 bases, with 7 bases lying between them. The CDR3 length is 12 residues. DNA for the CDR3: TGTGCCAGCAGTTTCTCTGGGCAGCCCCAGCATTTT. This encodes CASSFSGQPQHF.

This clone was recorded a few times. V gene TRBV21-1 combines with J gene TRBJ2-7; the D call in the table, TRBD2, was not verified against the DNA. TRBV21-1 is assigned pseudogene status. The CDR3 spans 15 residues. CDR3 loop: CASSRWRDGSYEQYF. CDR3 DNA sequence: TGTGCCAGCAGCCGATGGCGGGACGGGTCCTACGAGCAGTACTTC.

J is TRBJ1-2 and V is TRBV19; D is perhaps TRBD1 (5 bases). Per the germline V gene, CDR1 is LNHDA and CDR2 is SQIVND (reference sequence). The V end lost 6 bases, the J end lost 2 bases, and 22 bases lay between the germline ends. The CDR3 sequence is 17 residues long. CDR3 loop: CASRLRDPSQNNYGYTF. Written as DNA, the CDR3 is TGTGCCAGTAGACTCCGGGACCCAAGCCAGAACAACTATGGCTACACCTTC.

The chain uses TRBV7-3 and TRBJ2-3, with D uncertain. Germline CDR1 and CDR2: SGHTA and FQGTGA. CDR3 size: 16 residues. The V end lost 2 bases, the J end lost 0 bases, and 12 bases lay between the germline ends. The CDR3 coding sequence is TGTGCCAGCAGCTTAGGCGTCCAGACTAGCACAGATACGCAGTATTTT. It specifies CASSLGVQTSTDTQYF.

The J gene is TRBJ1-3, the V gene TRBV5-1; D not certain. Per germline, CDR1 SGHRS and CDR2 YFSETQ. The CDR3 covers 16 residues. Trimming took off 0 bases at V and 2 bases at J, with 12 bases between the two ends. The DNA of the CDR3 is TGCGCCAGCAGCTTGGGTCCCCAAGCAACTGGAAACACCATATATTTT. Protein: CASSLGPQATGNTIYF.

The J gene is TRBJ1-2, the V gene TRBV6-5; no reliable D call. CDR1 and CDR2 (germline): MNHEY, SVGAGI. Trimming pared 0 bases from V and 6 bases from J, leaving 11 bases between. CDR3 length equals 14 residues. The CDR3 DNA reads TGTGCCAGCAGTTACTCGATTAGGACGGATGGCTACACCTTC. As protein: CASSYSIRTDGYTF.

The rearrangement uses TRBV7-6 and TRBJ2-7; D possibly corresponds to TRBD2 (5 bases). This CDR3 has 14 amino acids. V lost 5 bases and J lost 4, with 15 bases in between. The germline gives CDR1 SGHVS, CDR2 FNYEAQ. The DNA of the CDR3 is TGTGCCAGCAGCCCGGAACCAAGGAGGTACGAGCAGTACTTC. As protein: CASSPEPRRYEQYF. The entire variable domain, with the rest obtained from reference TRBV7-6 and TRBJ2-7, is as follows: GAGVSQSPRYKVTKRGQDVALRCDPISGHVSLYWYRQALGQGPEFLTYFNYEAQQDKSGLPNDRFSAERPEGSISTLTIQRTEQRDSAMYRCASSPEPRRYEQYFGPGTRLTVT.

The chain has TRBV5-1 and TRBJ2-3; the D gene is possibly TRBD1 (6 bases). The CDR3 length is 15 residues. Trimming left V 3 bases short and J 2 bases short, with 13 bases between. Germline assignment: CDR1 SGHRS and CDR2 YFSETQ. CDR3 DNA sequence: TGCGCCAGCAGCTATGGGGGCGGCAACACAGATACGCAGTATTTT. As protein: CASSYGGGNTDTQYF.

The V and J genes are TRBV30 and TRBJ1-1; D is uncertain. The CDR3 covers 11 residues. Trimming stripped 4 bases from V and 12 bases from J, with 15 bases between. CDR1 and CDR2 from the germline V gene are GTSNPN and SVGIG (reference sequence). CDR3 DNA sequence: TGTGCCTGGAAGGAAGGGTTCGAGTCTTTCTTT. Encoded protein: CAWKEGFESFF.

The chain is built from TRBV6-2 or TRBV6-3 and TRBJ1-2, with D perhaps TRBD1 (5 bases). CDR1 and CDR2 from the germline V gene are MNHEY and SVGEGT. The CDR3 has 17 residues. The germline V and J ends were trimmed by 4 bases and 2 bases, with 20 bases remaining between them. CDR3 nucleotide sequence: TGTGCCAGCAGTTTCGCTTCAAGGGGCAGAACCAACTATGGCTACACCTTC. This translates into CASSFASRGRTNYGYTF.

The genes are TRBV11-3 and TRBJ1-3; tentatively, D is TRBD1 (5 bases). The CDR3 has 17 amino acids. The V and J ends lost 2 bases and 0 bases respectively, with 14 bases between them. Germline CDR1 reads SGHNT; CDR2 reads YENEEA. CDR3 loop: CASSLLPPGGSGNTIYF. The DNA for the CDR3 is TGTGCCAGCAGCTTACTACCCCCGGGGGGCTCTGGAAACACCATATATTTT.